A selection of T cell receptor beta chains follows, all from one sample in a study of neurological immune-mediated disorders. Each CDR3 protein gets one entry after TCRdb re-called the 5' RACE reads with MiXCR. The sample lists some 10,000 distinct CDR3 sequences, more than 20% occurring once. The sample was CD8+ T cells from blood. The receptor source for this set is a woman aged 55-70 years with HTLV-1-associated myelopathy (HAM/TSP). Both conserved end residues are part of each CDR3. D genes are given only for firm matches. The listing skips clone size in some rows; elsewhere it reads once, few, many or a size class.

many TRBD1 TRBJ1-1 TRBV20-1 TGCAGTGTCAAGACAGGGGGGAACACTGAAGCTTTCTTT CSVKTGGNTEAFF
NA NA TRBJ2-7 TRBV11-2 TGTGCCAGCAGCTCCCACGAGGGTACCTCCTACGAGCAGTACTTC CASSSHEGTSYEQYF
many NA TRBJ2-7 TRBV5-1 TGCGCCAGCAGCTTGGCCCTAAGGATTCAGGGAACCTACGAGCAGTACTTC CASSLALRIQGTYEQYF
many TRBD2 TRBJ2-5 TRBV20-1 TGCAGTGCTAGAGGCGGGACTAGCGGGGGCCTGCAAGAGACCCAGTACTTC CSARGGTSGGLQETQYF
many NA TRBJ2-3 TRBV6-4 TGTGCCAGCAGTGATGATAGCACAGATACGCAGTATTTT CASSDDSTDTQYF
medium-sized NA TRBJ2-1 TRBV4-1 TGCGCCAGCAGCCAAGAGGTAAATCTCAATGAGCAGTTCTTC CASSQEVNLNEQFF
many NA TRBJ2-1 TRBV9 TGTGCCAGCAGCGTTCGGGATGAGCAGTTCTTC CASSVRDEQFF
many NA TRBJ2-7 TRBV20-1 TGCAGTGCTAGAGTCCTCGAGGCCTCCTACGAGCAGTACTTC CSARVLEASYEQYF
NA TRBD1 TRBJ2-4 TRBV13 TGTGCCAGCAGCGGGGACAGGGGGCTGGCCAAAAACATTCAGTACTTC CASSGDRGLAKNIQYF
many TRBD2 TRBJ2-1 TRBV15 TGTGCCACCAGCGAAACAGGGAGGGGTAGCGGGGGGGATGAGCAGTTCTTC CATSETGRGSGGDEQFF
many NA TRBJ2-7 TRBV7-6 TGTGCCCGAGAAACCCTGGAGGTCTACGAGCAGTACTTC CARETLEVYEQYF
medium-sized TRBD2 TRBJ2-3 TRBV20-1 TGCAGTGCGATTACAGCGGGGGGGCCCACAGATACGCAGTATTTT CSAITAGGPTDTQYF
medium-sized NA TRBJ1-1 TRBV5-1 TGCGCCAGCAGCTTGTCGTCAGTGAACGAAGCTTTCTTT CASSLSSVNEAFF
many TRBD2 TRBJ2-1 TRBV29-1 TGCAGCGTTGAAACCACCGATGGGGAGCGGGGGCCCTACAATGAGCAGTTCTTC CSVETTDGERGPYNEQFF
many NA TRBJ1-2 TRBV5-1 TGCGCCAGCACAAAAGGGGATGGCTACACCTTC CASTKGDGYTF
many NA TRBJ2-7 TRBV5-1 TGCGCCAGCAGTGGTCGAACAGGGCCTTCCTACGAGCAGTACTTC CASSGRTGPSYEQYF
few TRBD1 TRBJ1-5 TRBV20-1 TGCAGTGCTATAGAGAAGGGGGCGAGCAATCAGCCCCAGCATTTT CSAIEKGASNQPQHF
NA NA TRBJ1-2 TRBV4-1 TGCGCCAGCAGCCAGTTCATCCTCTATGGCTACACCTTC CASSQFILYGYTF
NA NA TRBJ2-1 TRBV29-1 TGCAGCGTTACAACCCAGGGGTGGCGGTCCAATGAGCAGTTCTTC CSVTTQGWRSNEQFF
many NA TRBJ1-2 TRBV5-5 TGTGCCAGCAGCTTGTACGTGACAGCCAGAAACTATGGCTACACCTTC CASSLYVTARNYGYTF
many NA TRBJ2-1 TRBV27 TGTGCCAGCAGTTTTCGACACAGGCCCCCTAATGATGAGCAGTTCTTC CASSFRHRPPNDEQFF
NA NA TRBJ1-1 TRBV11-2 NA CASSFYICSARVLDSEAFF
many TRBD2 TRBJ2-7 TRBV20-1 TGCAGTGCTACTTTGGGACTAGCGGGATCCTACGAGCAGTACTTC CSATLGLAGSYEQYF
many TRBD2 TRBJ2-5 TRBV5-1 TGCGCCAGCAGCTCCACTAGCGCAAGAGGGGAGACCCAGTACTTC CASSSTSARGETQYF
many TRBD1 TRBJ2-7 TRBV4-1 TGCGCCAGCAGCCAGATAGGACAGGGGGCTTGGCAGTACTTC CASSQIGQGAWQYF
many NA TRBJ2-6 TRBV27 TGTGCCAGCAGTTCAGTGCTTGGGGCCAACGTCCTGACTTTC CASSSVLGANVLTF
many TRBD1 TRBJ1-5 TRBV14 TGTGCCAGCAGTCTTACAGGGGTCAGGCAGCCCCAGCATTTT CASSLTGVRQPQHF
many NA TRBJ1-2 TRBV6-2/TRBV6-3 TGTGCCAGCAGTGAGGGGTCGGGTTTTAACTATGGCTACACCTTC CASSEGSGFNYGYTF
many NA TRBJ1-1 TRBV5-1 TGCGCCAGCAGCTTGACAGGGTTGATTGGGAACACTGAAGCTTTCTTT CASSLTGLIGNTEAFF
NA NA TRBJ2-7 TRBV20-1 TGCAGTCCCCGTCACGGCTACGAGCAGTACTTC CSPRHGYEQYF
many NA TRBJ1-1 TRBV3-1 TGTGCCAGCAGCCAATTGCGGGGGAACACTGAAGCTTTCTTT CASSQLRGNTEAFF
NA NA TRBJ2-7 TRBV20-1 TGCAGTGCCGAAAGGGGGGACCGATACGAGCAGTACTTC CSAERGDRYEQYF
many NA TRBJ2-1 TRBV5-1 TGCGCCAGCAGCTTGGACGGGTTTGAGCAGTTCTTC CASSLDGFEQFF
many NA TRBJ2-3 TRBV10-3 TGTGCCATCAGTGAGTCGAGCAGGGATATGAACACAGATACGCAGTATTTT CAISESSRDMNTDTQYF
many NA TRBJ2-5 TRBV20-1 TGCAGTGCTAGCCCCCTGTATGGCCAGGGAGAGACCCAGTACTTC CSASPLYGQGETQYF
many TRBD2 TRBJ2-3 TRBV5-1 TGCGCCAGTGGAGGACTAGCGGGGATTACTAGCACAGATACGCAGTATTTT CASGGLAGITSTDTQYF
NA NA TRBJ2-7 TRBV12-3/TRBV12-4 TGTGCCAGCAGTTTGGCTAGCGTGTGCTACGAGCAGTACTTC CASSLASVCYEQYF
NA NA TRBJ2-7 TRBV5-1 TGCGCCAGCTTTGGTCGGCCAGATGGGGAGCAGTACTTC CASFGRPDGEQYF
NA NA TRBJ2-1 TRBV10-3 TGTGCCATCAGTGAGCTGTTAGGGGCGGCCAATGAGCAGTTCTTC CAISELLGAANEQFF
NA TRBD2 TRBJ2-1 TRBV20-1 TGCAGTGCTGGCCTCGGGGGGTCCACGGTTGAGCAGTTCTTC CSAGLGGSTVEQFF
many NA TRBJ1-1 TRBV5-1 TGCGCCAGCAGCTTGCATTCGGGGGGCACTGAAGCTTTCTTT CASSLHSGGTEAFF
NA NA TRBJ1-1 TRBV20-1 TGCAGTGCTAGAGATGGGGGCAGGCATACCGAAGCTTTCTTT CSARDGGRHTEAFF
many NA TRBJ1-5 TRBV5-1 TGCGCCAGGGGCCTGCGGGGGCAGGGCGGCAATCAGCCCCAGCATTTT CARGLRGQGGNQPQHF
NA TRBD1 TRBJ1-1 TRBV3-1 TGTGCCAGCAGCCATGACAGGGGAGTCGCTGAAGCTTTCTTT CASSHDRGVAEAFF